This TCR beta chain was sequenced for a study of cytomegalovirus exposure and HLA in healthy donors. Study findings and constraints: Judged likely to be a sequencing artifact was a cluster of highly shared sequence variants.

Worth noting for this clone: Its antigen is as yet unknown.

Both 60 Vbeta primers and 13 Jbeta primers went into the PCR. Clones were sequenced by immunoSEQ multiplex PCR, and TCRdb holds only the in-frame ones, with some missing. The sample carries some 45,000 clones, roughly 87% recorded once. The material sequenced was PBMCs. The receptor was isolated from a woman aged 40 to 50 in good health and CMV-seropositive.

The CDR3 reads CASSMFLAGSNEQFF. For the CDR3, the DNA is TGTGCCAGTAGTATGTTCCTAGCGGGAAGCAATGAGCAGTTCTTC. The rearrangement links TRBV19 to TRBJ2-1; 9 positions agree with TRBD2. V lost 3 bases to trimming and J lost 6 bases; unmatched junction nucleotides: 6. CDR3 length equals 15 residues. Germline CDR1 LNHDA, CDR2 SQIVND (reference sequence).